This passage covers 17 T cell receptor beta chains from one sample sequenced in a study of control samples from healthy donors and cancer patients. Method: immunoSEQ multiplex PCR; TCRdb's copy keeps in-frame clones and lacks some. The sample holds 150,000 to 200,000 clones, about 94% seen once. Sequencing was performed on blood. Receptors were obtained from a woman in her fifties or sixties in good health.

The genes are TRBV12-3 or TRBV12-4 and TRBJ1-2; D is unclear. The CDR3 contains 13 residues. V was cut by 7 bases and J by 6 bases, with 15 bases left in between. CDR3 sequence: CASTLLKTHGYTF. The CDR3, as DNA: TGTGCCAGCACCCTCCTGAAAACTCATGGCTACACCTTC.

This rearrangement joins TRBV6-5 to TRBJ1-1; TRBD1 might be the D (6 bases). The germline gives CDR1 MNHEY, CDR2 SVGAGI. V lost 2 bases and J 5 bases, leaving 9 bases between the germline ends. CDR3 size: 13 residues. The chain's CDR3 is CASSYMGATEAFF. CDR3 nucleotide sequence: TGTGCCAGCAGTTACATGGGGGCGACTGAAGCTTTCTTT.

The CDR3 loop reads CASSQRGGRTGELFF. In DNA, the CDR3 is TGTGCCAGCAGCCAGAGGGGGGGGCGAACCGGGGAGCTGTTTTTT. V gene TRBV6-2 or TRBV6-3 combines with J gene TRBJ2-2; TRBD2 might be the D (7 bases). CDR3 length: 15 residues. Germline V lookup: CDR1 MNHEY, CDR2 SVGEGT. V lost 6 bases, J lost 5 bases, and 16 bases lay in between.

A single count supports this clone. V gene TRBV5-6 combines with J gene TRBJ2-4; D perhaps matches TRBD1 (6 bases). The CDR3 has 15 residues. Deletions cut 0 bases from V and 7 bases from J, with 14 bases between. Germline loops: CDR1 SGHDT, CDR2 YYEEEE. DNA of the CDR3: TGTGCCAGCAGCTTGGGGATGACAGGCGGCAACATTCAGTACTTC. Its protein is CASSLGMTGGNIQYF.

CDR3 sequence (DNA): TGCGCCAGCAGCTTTCCGACAGGGGGCGTCACAGATACGCAGTATTTT. Translation gives CASSFPTGGVTDTQYF. The chain employs TRBV5-1 and TRBJ2-3; the match to TRBD1 covers 10 bases. The CDR3 is 16 residues long. Per the germline V gene, CDR1 is SGHRS and CDR2 is YFSETQ. V gave up 2 bases and J gave up 2 bases; unmatched junction bases: 5.

The CDR3 nucleotides are TGTGCCAGCCCCGGGGCCGAGAACACTGAAGCTTTCTTT. Translated: CASPGAENTEAFF. The rearrangement joins TRBV6-6 to TRBJ1-1; D possibly corresponds to TRBD1 (5 bases). Germline lookup yields CDR1 MNHNY and CDR2 SVGAGI (reference sequence). CDR3 length equals 13 residues. Trimming took off 8 bases at V and 1 base at J, with 11 bases between the two ends.

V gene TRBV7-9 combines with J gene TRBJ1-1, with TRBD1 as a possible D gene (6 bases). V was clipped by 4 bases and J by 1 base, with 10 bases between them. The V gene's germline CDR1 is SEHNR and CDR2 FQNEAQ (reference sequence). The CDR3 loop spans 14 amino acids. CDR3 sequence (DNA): TGTGCCAGCAGCTCCATGGGACAGAACACTGAAGCTTTCTTT. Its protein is CASSSMGQNTEAFF. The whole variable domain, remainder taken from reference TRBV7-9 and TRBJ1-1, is DTGVSQNPRHKITKRGQNVTFRCDPISEHNRLYWYRQTLGQGPEFLTYFQNEAQLEKSRLLSDRFSAERPKGSFSTLEIQRTEQGDSAMYLCASSSMGQNTEAFFGQGTRLTVV.

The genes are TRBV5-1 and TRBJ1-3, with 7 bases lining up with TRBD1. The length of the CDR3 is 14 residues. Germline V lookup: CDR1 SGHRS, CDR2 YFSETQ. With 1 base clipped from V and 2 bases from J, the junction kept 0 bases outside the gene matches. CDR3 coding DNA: TGCGCCAGCAGCTTGACAGGGGCTGGAAACACCATATATTTT. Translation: CASSLTGAGNTIYF.

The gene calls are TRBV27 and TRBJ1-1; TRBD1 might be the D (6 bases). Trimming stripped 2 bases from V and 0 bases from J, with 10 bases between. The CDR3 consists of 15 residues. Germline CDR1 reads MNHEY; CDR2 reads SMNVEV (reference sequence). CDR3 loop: CASSLSTGMNTEAFF. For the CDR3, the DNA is TGTGCCAGCAGTTTAAGTACAGGGATGAACACTGAAGCTTTCTTT.

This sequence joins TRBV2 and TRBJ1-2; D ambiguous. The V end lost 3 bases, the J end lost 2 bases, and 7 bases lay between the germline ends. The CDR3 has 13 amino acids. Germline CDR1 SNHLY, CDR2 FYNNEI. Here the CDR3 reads CASSDTGNYGYTF. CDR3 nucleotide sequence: TGTGCCAGCAGTGATACGGGCAACTATGGCTACACCTTC.

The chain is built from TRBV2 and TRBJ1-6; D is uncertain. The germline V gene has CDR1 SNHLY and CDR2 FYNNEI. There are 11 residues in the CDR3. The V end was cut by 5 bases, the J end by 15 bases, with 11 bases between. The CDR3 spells CASSLAWGLHF. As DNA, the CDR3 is TGTGCCAGCAGTTTAGCTTGGGGCCTCCACTTT. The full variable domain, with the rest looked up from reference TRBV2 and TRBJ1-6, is EPEVTQTPSHQVTQMGQEVILRCVPISNHLYFYWYRQILGQKVEFLVSFYNNEISEKSEIFDDQFSVERPDGSNFTLKIRSTKLEDSAMYFCASSLAWGLHFGNGTRLTVT.

The CDR3 reads CASSLVPRGTDTQYF. CDR3 nucleotide sequence: TGTGCCAGCAGCTTAGTTCCCCGGGGCACAGATACGCAGTATTTT. The V call is TRBV7-2, the J call TRBJ2-3; D not certain. The CDR3 contains 15 residues. From germline, CDR1 is SGHTA and CDR2 FQGNSA. V dropped 1 base and J dropped 1 base, with 9 bases sitting between them.

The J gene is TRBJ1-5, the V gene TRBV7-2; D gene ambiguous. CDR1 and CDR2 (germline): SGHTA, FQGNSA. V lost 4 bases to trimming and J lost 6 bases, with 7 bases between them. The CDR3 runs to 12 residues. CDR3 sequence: CASSSSTQPQHF. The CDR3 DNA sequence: TGTGCCAGCAGCTCAAGTACTCAGCCCCAGCATTTT. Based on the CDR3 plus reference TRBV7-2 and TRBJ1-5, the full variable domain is GAGVSQSPSNKVTEKGKDVELRCDPISGHTALYWYRQSLGQGLEFLIYFQGNSAPDKSGLPSDRFSAERTGGSVSTLTIQRTQQEDSAVYLCASSSSTQPQHFGDGTRLSIL.

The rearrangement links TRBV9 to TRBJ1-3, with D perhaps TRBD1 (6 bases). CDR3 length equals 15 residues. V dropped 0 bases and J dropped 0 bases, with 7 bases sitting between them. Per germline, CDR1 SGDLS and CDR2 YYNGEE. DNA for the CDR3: TGTGCCAGCAGCGTAGGGACAGTCTCTGGAAACACCATATATTTT. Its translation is CASSVGTVSGNTIYF.

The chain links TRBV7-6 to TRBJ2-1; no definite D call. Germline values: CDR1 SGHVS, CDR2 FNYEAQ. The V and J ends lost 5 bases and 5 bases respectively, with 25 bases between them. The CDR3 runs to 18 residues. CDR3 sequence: CASSLQIDIMGTHNEQFF. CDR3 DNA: TGTGCCAGCAGCCTCCAAATTGATATAATGGGTACCCACAATGAGCAGTTCTTC.

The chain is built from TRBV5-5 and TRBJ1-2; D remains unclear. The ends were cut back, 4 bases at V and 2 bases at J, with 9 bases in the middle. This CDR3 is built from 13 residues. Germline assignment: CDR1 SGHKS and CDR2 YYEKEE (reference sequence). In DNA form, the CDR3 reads TGTGCCAGCAGCCTGGGGATGAACTATGGCTACACCTTC. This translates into CASSLGMNYGYTF.

The CDR3 region is CASSWGRGNQPQHF. CDR3 nucleotides: TGTGCCAGCTCCTGGGGGCGCGGCAATCAGCCCCAGCATTTT. The chain couples TRBV7-2 to TRBJ1-5, with D maybe TRBD1 (6 bases). Germline V gene sequence: CDR1 SGHTA, CDR2 FQGNSA. There are 14 residues in the CDR3. Trimming left V 8 bases short and J 2 bases short, with 13 bases between.